A single sample gave rise to the 21 T cell receptor beta chains below, sequenced in a study of shared clonotypes between healthy human individuals. Assay: immunoSEQ multiplex PCR; the TCRdb copy retains only in-frame clones and omits some. The sample holds around 1.6 million clones, 95% to 99% seen once. The specimen was naive CD4+ T cells sorted from blood. The subset here: CD45RA+ positively selected. These receptors all come from a man under 40 in good health.

The V and J genes are TRBV5-4 and TRBJ2-3; 14 nucleotides agree with TRBD2. The germline V gene encodes CDR1 SGHNT and CDR2 YYREEE (reference sequence). V gave up 2 bases and J gave up 1 base; unmatched junction bases: 6. The CDR3 is 18 amino acids. The CDR3 loop is CASSLGTSGSRGTDTQYF. The CDR3 DNA follows: TGTGCCAGCAGCTTAGGGACTAGCGGGAGCCGGGGCACAGATACGCAGTATTTT.

The chain couples TRBV4-1 to TRBJ1-2, with 8 bases aligning to TRBD1. The CDR3 covers 17 residues. V trimming: 4 bases; J trimming: 3 bases; junction bases outside the gene matches: 13. The germline V gene has CDR1 MGHRA and CDR2 YSYEKL. The CDR3 bases are TGCGCCAGCAGCCCAAGAAAGGACAGGGCGGTGGACTATGGCTACACCTTC. Its protein product is CASSPRKDRAVDYGYTF.

This clone was recorded once. The CDR3 reads CATSRDAGKNGETQYF. The CDR3 DNA reads as TGTGCCACCAGCAGAGATGCGGGCAAAAACGGGGAGACCCAGTACTTC. V usage is TRBV15 and J usage is TRBJ2-5, with a weak D call TRBD2 (5 bases). V dropped 0 bases and J dropped 5 bases, with 16 bases sitting between them. This CDR3 has 16 amino acids. Germline V lookup: CDR1 LNHNV, CDR2 YYDKDF (reference sequence).

This clone is a singleton in its sample. The chain recombines TRBV20-1 with TRBJ2-1; possible D gene TRBD1, 6 bases. The ends were cut back, 6 bases at V and 5 bases at J, with 8 bases in the middle. This CDR3 region has 11 residues. The germline V gene encodes CDR1 DFQATT and CDR2 SNEGSKA (reference sequence). In nucleotides, the CDR3 is TGCAGTGCCTGGACAGACAATGAGCAGTTCTTC. Its translation is CSAWTDNEQFF.

The chain employs TRBV5-6 and TRBJ2-7; 9 bases agree with TRBD1. Per germline, CDR1 SGHDT and CDR2 YYEEEE. This CDR3 has 12 amino acids. With V trimmed by 0 bases and J by 12 bases, 4 bases remained unmatched. The DNA of the CDR3 is TGTGCCAGCAGCTTGGGGACAGGGGCGACGTACTTC. Amino acids: CASSLGTGATYF. The variable domain in full, completed from reference TRBV5-6 and TRBJ2-7, reads DAGVTQSPTHLIKTRGQQVTLRCSPKSGHDTVSWYQQALGQGPQFIFQYYEEEERQRGNFPDRFSGHQFPNYSSELNVNALLLGDSALYLCASSLGTGATYFGPGTRLTVT.

The J gene is TRBJ2-5, the V gene TRBV18, with D maybe TRBD1 (6 bases). Per the germline V gene, CDR1 is KGHSH and CDR2 is LQKENI. The CDR3 spans 16 residues. V was pared by 6 bases and J by 2 bases, with 19 bases between. Here the CDR3 reads CASSLRGQSEQETQYF. The DNA for the CDR3 is TGTGCCAGCTCTCTTAGAGGACAGAGCGAACAAGAGACCCAGTACTTC.

The rearrangement uses TRBV7-2 and TRBJ2-2; 7 bases are a match to TRBD2. The germline CDR1 and CDR2 sequences are SGHTA and FQGNSA. V was pared by 5 bases and J by 4 bases, with 7 bases of the junction left unmatched. This CDR3 contains 15 residues. CDR3 loop: CASSPWTRPTGELFF. The CDR3 region has the DNA TGTGCCAGCAGCCCCTGGACTAGGCCCACCGGGGAGCTGTTTTTT.

The chain recombines TRBV11-2 with TRBJ2-3; 11 positions match TRBD2. This CDR3 region has 16 residues. Germline trimming cut 1 base from V and 3 bases from J; bases unmatched to any gene: 3. CDR1 and CDR2 (germline): SGHAT, FQNNGV. The chain's CDR3 is CASSLVSGRATDTQYF. In DNA, the CDR3 is TGTGCCAGCAGCTTAGTTAGCGGGAGGGCAACAGATACGCAGTATTTT.

The chain combines TRBV7-9 with TRBJ1-1; D is unclear. The CDR3 totals 15 residues. The germline CDR1 and CDR2 sequences are SEHNR and FQNEAQ (reference sequence). V dropped 5 bases and J dropped 0 bases, with 13 bases sitting between them. CDR3 residues: CASSPDGPMNTEAFF. The CDR3 nucleotides read TGTGCCAGCAGCCCGGACGGCCCTATGAACACTGAAGCTTTCTTT.

The gene calls are TRBV27 and TRBJ2-1; TRBD2 matches 8 bases. CDR1 is MNHEY and CDR2 is SMNVEV in the germline V gene (reference sequence). V lost 5 bases and J lost 6; bases outside the gene matches: 12. This CDR3 contains 16 residues. As DNA, the CDR3 is TGTGCCAGCAGTCGCCACGGGACTAGTGGGTTCAATGAGCAGTTCTTC. Protein sequence: CASSRHGTSGFNEQFF.

The chain uses TRBV27 and TRBJ2-3; 7 positions match TRBD2. This CDR3 has 14 residues. From germline, CDR1 is MNHEY and CDR2 SMNVEV (reference sequence). V trimming: 3 bases; J trimming: 7 bases; junction bases outside the gene matches: 7. This CDR3 is CASSFMTSLYTQYF. CDR3 sequence (DNA): TGTGCCAGCAGTTTCATGACTAGCTTGTATACGCAGTATTTT.

This chain uses TRBV5-1 with TRBJ2-2, with D perhaps matching TRBD2 (6 bases). Trimming stripped 1 base from V and 4 bases from J, with 14 bases between. There are 16 residues in the CDR3. The germline V gene encodes CDR1 SGHRS and CDR2 YFSETQ. The CDR3, as DNA: TGCGCCAGCAGCTTGAGAAGGGGAGGAGGCACCGGGGAGCTGTTTTTT. Encoded protein: CASSLRRGGGTGELFF.

The genes are TRBV5-1 and TRBJ2-1, with 7 bases fitting TRBD2. The CDR3 has 13 residues. V was pared by 3 bases and J by 6 bases, with 3 bases of the junction left unmatched. Germline values: CDR1 SGHRS, CDR2 YFSETQ. As DNA, the CDR3 is TGCGCCAGCAGCTGGAGACTAGCCAATGAGCAGTTCTTC. Residues: CASSWRLANEQFF.

This clone occurred once. CDR3: CASSQDVGTGLMGYEQYF. The CDR3 DNA follows: TGCGCCAGCAGCCAAGATGTCGGGACAGGACTGATGGGGTACGAGCAGTACTTC. J is TRBJ2-7 and V is TRBV4-3, with TRBD1 identical over 8 bases. The CDR3 consists of 18 residues. The junction had 14 bases not matched to a gene; V was cut back by 0 bases and J by 4 bases. The V gene's germline CDR1 is LGHNA and CDR2 YSLEER.

V and J are TRBV6-1 and TRBJ2-5; tentative D call: TRBD2 (6 bases). The CDR3 length is 19 residues. Germline CDR1 is MNHNS and CDR2 is SASEGT. Between the trimmed V and J ends, which lost 1 base and 4 bases, there was a span of 25 bases. CDR3 DNA sequence: TGTGCCAGCAGTGAAGGAGGGAGGAGGCGGCCACTGGGAGTAGAGACCCAGTACTTC. Its translation is CASSEGGRRRPLGVETQYF.

CDR3 nucleotide sequence: TGTGCCAGCAGCTTAGATCCACGGGCGACAGTGGAAGGCAAAAACATTCAGTACTTC. This gives the protein CASSLDPRATVEGKNIQYF. The rearrangement uses TRBV11-2 and TRBJ2-4; TRBD1 might be the D (5 bases). Germline CDR1 and CDR2: SGHAT and FQNNGV. The V gene lost 0 bases and the J gene lost 3 bases, with 21 bases spanning the gap. This CDR3 is built from 19 residues.

J is TRBJ2-7 and V is TRBV11-2; TRBD2 matches at 8 bases. CDR1 is SGHAT and CDR2 is FQNNGV in the germline V gene. With 7 bases clipped from V and 3 bases from J, the junction kept 8 bases outside the gene matches. This CDR3 comprises 14 residues. In nucleotides, the CDR3 is TGTGCCAGCACATTAAGCGGGAGCCACTACGAGCAGTACTTC. This encodes CASTLSGSHYEQYF.

The chain links TRBV2 to TRBJ2-1, with 8 positions matching TRBD1. CDR3 length: 16 amino acids. J was trimmed by 5 bases and V by 6 bases; bases with no gene match: 12. Germline values: CDR1 SNHLY, CDR2 FYNNEI. The CDR3 DNA reads as TGTGCCAGCAGGGGAGCAAGACAGGGGCCCAACAATGAGCAGTTCTTC. This sequence encodes CASRGARQGPNNEQFF.

J is TRBJ1-1 and V is TRBV18, with D unresolved. V was clipped by 3 bases and J by 10 bases, with 24 bases between them. The CDR3 totals 16 residues. Germline V CDR1 and CDR2: KGHSH, LQKENI. The CDR3 DNA follows: TGTGCCAGCTCACCGCCAACTGCCAGTTTAGGCGGGAGAGCTTTCTTT. This codes for CASSPPTASLGGRAFF.

The chain employs TRBV15 and TRBJ2-3; no clear D. Per germline, CDR1 LNHNV and CDR2 YYDKDF (reference sequence). Trimming pared 8 bases from V and 3 bases from J, leaving 12 bases between. This CDR3 spans 13 amino acids. CDR3 protein: CATDAVGTDTQYF. The CDR3 bases are TGTGCCACCGATGCCGTTGGAACAGATACGCAGTATTTT.

Points on this clone: Other DNA sequences of this sample code for an identical CDR3. The chain employs TRBV18 and TRBJ2-5; D remains ambiguous. V was trimmed by 3 bases and J by 5 bases, leaving 7 bases between them. CDR3 size: 12 residues. Per the germline V gene, CDR1 is KGHSH and CDR2 is LQKENI. The CDR3 DNA sequence: TGTGCCAGCTCACCGGGAAGGGAGACCCAGTACTTC. Protein: CASSPGRETQYF.